These 14 T cell receptor beta chains were all obtained from the same sample, sequenced in a study of spatial heterogeneity in lung cancer. Antigen specificity for these receptors is unknown. Time point described: sample taken at primary tumor resection. Study findings and constraints: Higher tumor mutation counts went along with higher counts of expanded intratumoral alpha and beta TCRs.

Using its own MiXCR run on the 5' RACE reads, TCRdb lists one record per CDR3 protein. The data contain more than 20,000 distinct CDR3 sequences, 2.5% to 3% of them seen just once; the ten biggest clones take up around 8%. The specimen comprised lung tumor tissue, sampled at surgery. The receptors were sampled from a male donor with early-stage non-small cell lung cancer.

Ten or more counts support this clonotype. The chain recombines TRBV4-3 with TRBJ2-1, with D possibly TRBD2 on 5 matching bases. The CDR3 has 13 residues. Between the trimmed V and J ends, which lost 0 bases and 12 bases, there was a span of 12 bases. CDR1 and CDR2 (germline): LGHNA, YSLEER. The CDR3 loop is CASSQDEGLGQFF. CDR3 DNA sequence: TGCGCCAGCAGCCAAGATGAGGGTCTTGGGCAGTTCTTC.

The sample holds a few counts of this clonotype. The V and J genes are TRBV5-1 and TRBJ2-5; a possible D gene is TRBD1 (6 bases). There are 14 residues in the CDR3. Germline assignment: CDR1 SGHRS and CDR2 YFSETQ. V lost 4 bases to trimming and J lost 1 base, with 11 bases between them. CDR3 loop: CASSTTGSQETQYF. The CDR3 DNA follows: TGCGCCAGCAGCACAACAGGGAGCCAAGAGACCCAGTACTTC.

This clonotype has at least ten counts. This sequence joins TRBV28 and TRBJ1-5, with TRBD1 identical over 7 bases. Losses at the gene ends were 7 bases for V and 6 bases for J; bases not matched to a gene: 9. Germline V gene data show CDR1 as MDHEN and CDR2 as SYDVKM. The CDR3 extends over 14 amino acids. The CDR3 sequence: CASNTGQTSQPQHF. CDR3 in DNA: TGTGCCAGCAATACGGGACAGACTTCTCAGCCCCAGCATTTT. The whole variable domain, remainder taken from reference TRBV28 and TRBJ1-5, is DVKVTQSSRYLVKRTGEKVFLECVQDMDHENMFWYRQDPGLGLRLIYFSYDVKMKEKGDIPEGYSVSREKKERFSLILESASTNQTSMYLCASNTGQTSQPQHFGDGTRLSIL.

This clonotype has a handful of counts. The J gene is TRBJ1-1, the V gene TRBV12-3 or TRBV12-4; no definite D call. The CDR3 is made up of 16 amino acids. Deletions cut 8 bases from V and 4 bases from J, with 23 bases between. The DNA for the CDR3 is TGTGCCAGCGGGGTCGGGCAAAGGTCCCTCGGCACTGAAGCTTTCTTT. Its protein product is CASGVGQRSLGTEAFF.

This clonotype appeared many times. The J gene is TRBJ2-5, the V gene TRBV24-1; TRBD1 matches at 7 bases. Trimming removed 6 bases from V and 3 bases from J; junction bases left unmatched: 3. Germline V lookup: CDR1 KGHDR, CDR2 SFDVKD. This CDR3 region has 13 residues. The CDR3: CATSPGGKETQYF. CDR3 coding DNA: TGTGCCACCAGTCCAGGGGGAAAAGAGACCCAGTACTTC.

This clonotype was seen many times. The chain employs TRBV29-1 and TRBJ2-7; TRBD2 might be the D (5 bases). The CDR3 is 13 residues long. V was cut by 3 bases and J by 4 bases, with 13 bases left in between. Germline CDR1 is SQVTM and CDR2 is ANQGSEA. The CDR3 DNA sequence: TGCAGCGTTGATCTTGGGAGTGGTTACGAGCAGTACTTC. Its translation is CSVDLGSGYEQYF.

This clonotype was detected many times. The gene calls are TRBV5-1 and TRBJ2-7, with 13 bases lining up with TRBD2. CDR1 is SGHRS and CDR2 is YFSETQ in the germline V gene. The V segment lost 4 bases and the J segment 5 bases; nucleotides outside the gene matches: 6. The CDR3 extends over 15 amino acids. The DNA for the CDR3 is TGCGCCAGCAGCCTAGGACTAGCGGGAGCTAACGAGCAGTACTTC. This gives the protein CASSLGLAGANEQYF.

This clonotype was detected many times. This rearrangement joins TRBV2 to TRBJ2-5; TRBD2 matches at 7 bases. The CDR3 consists of 14 residues. Germline trimming cut 6 bases from V and 1 base from J; bases unmatched to any gene: 5. Germline loops: CDR1 SNHLY, CDR2 FYNNEI. The CDR3 sequence is CASRAGVGQETQYF. For the CDR3, the DNA is TGTGCCAGCAGGGCGGGAGTAGGCCAAGAGACCCAGTACTTC.

This clonotype was recorded many times. The chain is built from TRBV4-3 and TRBJ2-1; 9 positions match TRBD1. Germline lookup yields CDR1 LGHNA and CDR2 YSLEER. With 1 base clipped from V and 4 bases from J, the junction kept 11 bases outside the gene matches. The CDR3 sequence is 18 residues long. In nucleotides, the CDR3 is TGCGCCAGCAGCCAAGTACTCGGGACAGGGACGGAGTACAATGAGCAGTTCTTC. Translated: CASSQVLGTGTEYNEQFF.

This clonotype was seen many times. The gene calls are TRBV7-9 and TRBJ2-7, with 8 nucleotides matching TRBD1. In germline, CDR1 is SEHNR, CDR2 FQNEAQ (reference sequence). This CDR3 has 15 amino acids. The ends lost 5 bases at V and 8 bases at J; junction bases unmatched: 14. For the CDR3, the DNA is TGTGCCAGCAGCCTGGCCGAGGCAGGGGGCCGCAAGCAGTACTTC. Translating it yields CASSLAEAGGRKQYF.

This clonotype appeared many times. This chain joins TRBV18 and TRBJ2-2; D not certain. Trimming removed 3 bases at V and 6 bases at J, with 14 bases between. The germline CDR1 and CDR2 sequences are KGHSH and LQKENI. This CDR3 has 15 residues. The CDR3 protein is CASSPYNDGSGELFF. CDR3 sequence (DNA): TGTGCCAGCTCACCTTACAACGATGGGTCCGGGGAGCTGTTTTTT.

This clonotype was counted many times. This rearrangement joins TRBV7-2 to TRBJ2-1, with a weak D call TRBD2 (8 bases). CDR1 and CDR2 from the germline V gene are SGHTA and FQGNSA. The germline V and J ends were trimmed by 5 bases and 8 bases, with 22 bases remaining between them. CDR3 length: 16 amino acids. The CDR3: CASSQNAPGGGDEQFF. The CDR3 nucleotides read TGTGCCAGCAGCCAAAACGCCCCGGGAGGGGGCGATGAGCAGTTCTTC.

In its sample, this clonotype was seen many times. The genes are TRBV30 and TRBJ2-4, with D possibly TRBD2 on 5 matching bases. Germline V CDR1 and CDR2: GTSNPN, SVGIG (reference sequence). The V end lost 0 bases, the J end lost 2 bases, and 11 bases lay between the germline ends. This CDR3 spans 15 amino acids. The chain's CDR3 is CAWSVRGLPKNIQYF. The DNA for the CDR3 is TGTGCCTGGAGTGTACGAGGACTCCCCAAAAACATTCAGTACTTC.

In its sample, this clonotype was seen many times. The chain is built from TRBV30 and TRBJ1-1; D not resolved. The CDR3 runs 13 residues. From germline, CDR1 is GTSNPN and CDR2 SVGIG (reference sequence). V lost 5 bases, J lost 0 bases, and 10 bases lay in between. The CDR3 loop is CAWSRTVNTEAFF. As DNA, the CDR3 is TGTGCCTGGTCAAGGACGGTGAACACTGAAGCTTTCTTT.